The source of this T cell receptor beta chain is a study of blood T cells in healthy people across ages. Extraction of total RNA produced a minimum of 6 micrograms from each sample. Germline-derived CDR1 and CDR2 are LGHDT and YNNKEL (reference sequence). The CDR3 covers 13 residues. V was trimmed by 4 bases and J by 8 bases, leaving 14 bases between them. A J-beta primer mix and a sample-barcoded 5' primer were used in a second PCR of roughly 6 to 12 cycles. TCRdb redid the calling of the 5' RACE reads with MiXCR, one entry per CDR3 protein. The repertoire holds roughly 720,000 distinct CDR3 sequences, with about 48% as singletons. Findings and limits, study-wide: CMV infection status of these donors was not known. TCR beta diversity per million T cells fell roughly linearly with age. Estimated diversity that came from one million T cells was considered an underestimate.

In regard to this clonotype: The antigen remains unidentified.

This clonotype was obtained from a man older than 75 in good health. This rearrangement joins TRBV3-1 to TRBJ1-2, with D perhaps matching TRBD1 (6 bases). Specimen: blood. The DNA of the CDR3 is TGTGCCAGCAGCCTTGGACAGTTTGACGGCTACACCTTC. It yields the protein CASSLGQFDGYTF.